Only one count was recorded for the clone carrying this T cell receptor beta chain. The antigen remains undetermined. Profiled with immunoSEQ multiplex PCR; TCRdb holds only in-frame clones, not every one. The profile shows 130,000 to 150,000 clones, about 90% of them singletons. These data belong to a study of T cell responses to AZD1222 COVID-19 vaccine. The V and J ends lost 1 base and 8 bases respectively, with 6 bases between them. CDR1 and CDR2 from the germline V gene are SGHVS and FQNEAQ. This CDR3 is built from 12 residues. Notes on the study in general: Reportedly, nearly half of unique spike TCRs recognized epitopes outside B.1.351/B.1.1.7 mutations. Clonal diversity was possibly underestimated; the donors were predominantly white British and more often female.

Material: peripheral blood, obtained on day 0 of MenACWY control vaccination. The chain joins TRBV7-8 to TRBJ1-5; D unclear. The TCR was taken from an adult in good health. CDR3 DNA sequence: TGTGCCAGCAGCTTAGGCCGCGAGCCCCAGCATTTT. It is translated as CASSLGREPQHF.